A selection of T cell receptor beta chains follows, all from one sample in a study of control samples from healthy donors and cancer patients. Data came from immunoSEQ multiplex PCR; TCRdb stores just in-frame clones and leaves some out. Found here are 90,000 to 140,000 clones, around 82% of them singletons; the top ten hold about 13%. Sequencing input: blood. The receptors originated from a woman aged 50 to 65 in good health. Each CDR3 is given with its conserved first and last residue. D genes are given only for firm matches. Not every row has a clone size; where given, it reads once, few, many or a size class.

cdr3_nt: TGCGCCAGCAGCCCGACGACAGGGTTCGAAGCTGAAGCTTTCTTT
cdr3_aa: CASSPTTGFEAEAFF
j_call: TRBJ1-1
clone_size: -
v_call: TRBV4-3
d_call: TRBD1

cdr3_nt: TGTGCCAGCAGTGAGGTACCGGGGGGGCCTGGGTACCCCCAGACCCAGTACTTC
cdr3_aa: CASSEVPGGPGYPQTQYF
j_call: TRBJ2-5
clone_size: -
v_call: TRBV6-4
d_call: TRBD2

cdr3_nt: TGTGCCAGCAGCGCCACATCTAACTATGGCTACACCTTC
cdr3_aa: CASSATSNYGYTF
j_call: TRBJ1-2
clone_size: -
v_call: TRBV9
d_call: -

cdr3_nt: TGTGCCACCACCAAGGAGGACAGTAGCACAGATACGCAGTATTTT
cdr3_aa: CATTKEDSSTDTQYF
j_call: TRBJ2-3
clone_size: -
v_call: TRBV15
d_call: -

cdr3_nt: TGTGCCAGCAGTGATTCGGGACAGGGAGGAATAAAAGCTTTCTTT
cdr3_aa: CASSDSGQGGIKAFF
j_call: TRBJ1-1
clone_size: -
v_call: TRBV6-1
d_call: TRBD1

cdr3_nt: TGTGCCATGCGGGACCTTTCTTATGGCTACACCTTC
cdr3_aa: CAMRDLSYGYTF
j_call: TRBJ1-2
clone_size: few
v_call: TRBV10-3
d_call: -

cdr3_nt: TGCGCCAGCAGCTCGGACTTAGCTTCCCAAGAGACCCAGTACTTC
cdr3_aa: CASSSDLASQETQYF
j_call: TRBJ2-5
clone_size: -
v_call: TRBV5-1
d_call: -

cdr3_nt: TGTGCCAGCAGCGTAGCCGGGGGGACCTACAATGAGCAGTTCTTC
cdr3_aa: CASSVAGGTYNEQFF
j_call: TRBJ2-1
clone_size: -
v_call: TRBV9
d_call: TRBD2

cdr3_nt: TGTGCCAGCAGCTTAGTAGCGGGGGAGCAAAACATTCAGTACTTC
cdr3_aa: CASSLVAGEQNIQYF
j_call: TRBJ2-4
clone_size: few
v_call: TRBV7-2
d_call: TRBD2

cdr3_nt: TGCGCCAGCAGCTCTATACTAGCGGGGACTACCTACGAGCAGTACTTC
cdr3_aa: CASSSILAGTTYEQYF
j_call: TRBJ2-7
clone_size: -
v_call: TRBV5-1
d_call: TRBD2

cdr3_nt: TGTGCCAGCAGCTCCCTAGCTTCTAGCACAGATACGCAGTATTTT
cdr3_aa: CASSSLASSTDTQYF
j_call: TRBJ2-3
clone_size: -
v_call: TRBV11-2
d_call: -

cdr3_nt: TGTGCCAGCAGTTACTCTGAGACCCAGTACTTC
cdr3_aa: CASSYSETQYF
j_call: TRBJ2-5
clone_size: -
v_call: TRBV6-2/TRBV6-3
d_call: -

cdr3_nt: TGTGCCAGCAGCCACAAGGGACATCCGTACAATGAGCAGTTCTTC
cdr3_aa: CASSHKGHPYNEQFF
j_call: TRBJ2-1
clone_size: -
v_call: TRBV14
d_call: -

cdr3_nt: TGTGCCAGCAGTGAATTTGGCTCCTATAATTCACCCCTCCACTTT
cdr3_aa: CASSEFGSYNSPLHF
j_call: TRBJ1-6
clone_size: -
v_call: TRBV2
d_call: -

cdr3_nt: TGTGCCAGCAGCGTAGCCGCTAGCGGGCAATTTAGCTCCTACAATGAGCAGTTCTTC
cdr3_aa: CASSVAASGQFSSYNEQFF
j_call: TRBJ2-1
clone_size: -
v_call: TRBV9
d_call: TRBD2

cdr3_nt: TGTGCCAGTAGTATAGATCGGGGGCGTCAAAATCAGCCCCAGCATTTT
cdr3_aa: CASSIDRGRQNQPQHF
j_call: TRBJ1-5
clone_size: -
v_call: TRBV19
d_call: -

cdr3_nt: TGTGCCAGCAGCCTGGGTCCGAACACTGAAGCTTTCTTT
cdr3_aa: CASSLGPNTEAFF
j_call: TRBJ1-1
clone_size: few
v_call: TRBV12-3/TRBV12-4
d_call: -

cdr3_nt: TGTGCCTCCCGGGAGTGGAATTACAATGAGCAGTTCTTC
cdr3_aa: CASREWNYNEQFF
j_call: TRBJ2-1
clone_size: once
v_call: TRBV5-6
d_call: -

cdr3_nt: TGTGCCAGCTCACCAGGACTAGCGGGAGGCCCCTCCTACAATGAGCAGTTCTTC
cdr3_aa: CASSPGLAGGPSYNEQFF
j_call: TRBJ2-1
clone_size: -
v_call: TRBV18
d_call: TRBD2

cdr3_nt: TGTGCCAGTAACTTACGGACAGGGGGCGCAAATTCACCCCTCCACTTT
cdr3_aa: CASNLRTGGANSPLHF
j_call: TRBJ1-6
clone_size: -
v_call: TRBV19
d_call: TRBD1

cdr3_nt: TGTGCCAGCAGCCCCCACAGGGGGCAAGGCTACACCTTC
cdr3_aa: CASSPHRGQGYTF
j_call: TRBJ1-2
clone_size: -
v_call: TRBV7-3
d_call: TRBD1

cdr3_nt: TGCGCCAGCATGCCCGAACACGGCAATCAGCCCCAGCATTTT
cdr3_aa: CASMPEHGNQPQHF
j_call: TRBJ1-5
clone_size: -
v_call: TRBV10-1
d_call: -

cdr3_nt: TGTGCCAGCAGCTTTCAGGGGGCTCCCTACAATGAGCAGTTCTTC
cdr3_aa: CASSFQGAPYNEQFF
j_call: TRBJ2-1
clone_size: -
v_call: TRBV7-2
d_call: TRBD1

cdr3_nt: TGTGCCACCAGTGATTGGCAGCGGAACTATGGCTACACCTTC
cdr3_aa: CATSDWQRNYGYTF
j_call: TRBJ1-2
clone_size: -
v_call: TRBV24-1
d_call: -